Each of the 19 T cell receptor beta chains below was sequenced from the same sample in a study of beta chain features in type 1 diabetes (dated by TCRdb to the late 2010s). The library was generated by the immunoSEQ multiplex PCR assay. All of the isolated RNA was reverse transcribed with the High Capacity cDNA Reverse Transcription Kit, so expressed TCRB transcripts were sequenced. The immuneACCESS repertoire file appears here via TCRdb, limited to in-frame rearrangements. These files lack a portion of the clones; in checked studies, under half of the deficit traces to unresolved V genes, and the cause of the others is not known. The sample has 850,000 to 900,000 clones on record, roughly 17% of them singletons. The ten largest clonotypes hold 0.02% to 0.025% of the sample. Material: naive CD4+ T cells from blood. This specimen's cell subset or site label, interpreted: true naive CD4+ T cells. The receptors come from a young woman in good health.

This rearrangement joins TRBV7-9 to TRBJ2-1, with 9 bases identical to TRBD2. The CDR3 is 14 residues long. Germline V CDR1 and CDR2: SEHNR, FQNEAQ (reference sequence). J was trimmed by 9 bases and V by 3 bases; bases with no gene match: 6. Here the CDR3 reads CASSLASGTAEQFF. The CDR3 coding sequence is TGTGCCAGCAGCTTGGCTAGCGGGACTGCTGAGCAGTTCTTC.

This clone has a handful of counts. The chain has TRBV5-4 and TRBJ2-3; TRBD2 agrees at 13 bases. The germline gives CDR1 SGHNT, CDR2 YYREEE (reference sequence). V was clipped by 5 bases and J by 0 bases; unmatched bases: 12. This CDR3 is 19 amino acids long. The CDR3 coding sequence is TGTGCCAGCAGTTTGTTACTAGCGGGAGGGTCGCGGAGCACAGATACGCAGTATTTT. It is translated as CASSLLLAGGSRSTDTQYF.

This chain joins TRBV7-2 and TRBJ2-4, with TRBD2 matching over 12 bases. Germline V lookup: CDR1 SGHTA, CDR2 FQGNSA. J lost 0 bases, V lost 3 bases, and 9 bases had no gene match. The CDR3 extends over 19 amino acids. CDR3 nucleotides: TGTGCCAGCAGCTTCATCGGACTAGCGGGAATTTTAGCCAAAAACATTCAGTACTTC. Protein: CASSFIGLAGILAKNIQYF.

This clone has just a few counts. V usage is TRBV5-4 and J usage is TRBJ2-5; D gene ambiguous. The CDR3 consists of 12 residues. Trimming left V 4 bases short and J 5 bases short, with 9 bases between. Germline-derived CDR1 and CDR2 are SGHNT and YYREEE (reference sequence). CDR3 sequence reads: CASSAPQETQYF. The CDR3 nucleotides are TGTGCCAGCAGCGCCCCCCAGGAGACCCAGTACTTC.

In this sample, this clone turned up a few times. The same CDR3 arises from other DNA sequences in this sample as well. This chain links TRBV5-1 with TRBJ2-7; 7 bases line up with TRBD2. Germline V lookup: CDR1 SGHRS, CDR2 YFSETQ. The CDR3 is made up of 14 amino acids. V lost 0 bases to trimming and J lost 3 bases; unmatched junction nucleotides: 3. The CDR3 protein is CASSLASGRYEQYF. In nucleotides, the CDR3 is TGCGCCAGCAGCTTGGCTAGCGGACGCTACGAGCAGTACTTC.

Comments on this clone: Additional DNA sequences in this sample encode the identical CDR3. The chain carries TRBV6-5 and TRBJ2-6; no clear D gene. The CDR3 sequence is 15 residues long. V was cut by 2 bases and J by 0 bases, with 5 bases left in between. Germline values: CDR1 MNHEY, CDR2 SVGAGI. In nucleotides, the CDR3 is TGTGCCAGCAGTTACGGGGTCTCTGGGGCCAACGTCCTGACTTTC. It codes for CASSYGVSGANVLTF.

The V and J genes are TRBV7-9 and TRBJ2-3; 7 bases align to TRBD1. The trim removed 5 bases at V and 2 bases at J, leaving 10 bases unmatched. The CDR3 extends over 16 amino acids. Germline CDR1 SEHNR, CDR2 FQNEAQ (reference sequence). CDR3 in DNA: TGTGCCAGCAGCCCGGGGACAGCGGAACACACAGATACGCAGTATTTT. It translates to CASSPGTAEHTDTQYF. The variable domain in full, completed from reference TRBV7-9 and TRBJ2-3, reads DTGVSQNPRHKITKRGQNVTFRCDPISEHNRLYWYRQTLGQGPEFLTYFQNEAQLEKSRLLSDRFSAERPKGSFSTLEIQRTEQGDSAMYLCASSPGTAEHTDTQYFGPGTRLTVL.

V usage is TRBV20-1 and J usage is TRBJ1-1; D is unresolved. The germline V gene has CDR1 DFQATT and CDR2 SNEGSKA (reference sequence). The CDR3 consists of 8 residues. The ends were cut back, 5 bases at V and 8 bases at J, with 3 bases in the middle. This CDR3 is CSAEEAFF. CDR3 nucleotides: TGCAGTGCTGAGGAAGCTTTCTTT.

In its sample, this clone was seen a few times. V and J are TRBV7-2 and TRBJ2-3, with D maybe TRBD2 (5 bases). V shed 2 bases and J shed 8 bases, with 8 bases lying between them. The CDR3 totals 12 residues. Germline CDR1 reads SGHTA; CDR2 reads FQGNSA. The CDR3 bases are TGTGCCAGCAGCTTATTAGAGGGTACGCAGTATTTT. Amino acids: CASSLLEGTQYF.

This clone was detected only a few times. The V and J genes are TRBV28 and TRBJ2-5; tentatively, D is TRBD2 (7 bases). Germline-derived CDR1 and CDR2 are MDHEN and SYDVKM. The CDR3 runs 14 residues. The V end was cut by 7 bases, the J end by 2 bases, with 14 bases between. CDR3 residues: CASNRGARQETQYF. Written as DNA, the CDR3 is TGTGCCAGCAACCGGGGGGCGAGGCAAGAGACCCAGTACTTC.

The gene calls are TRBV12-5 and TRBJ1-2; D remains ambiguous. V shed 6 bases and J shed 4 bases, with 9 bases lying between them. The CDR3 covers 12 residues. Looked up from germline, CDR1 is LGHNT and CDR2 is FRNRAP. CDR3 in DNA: TGTGCTAGTGGGACCGGGAGCTATGGCTACACCTTC. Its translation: CASGTGSYGYTF.

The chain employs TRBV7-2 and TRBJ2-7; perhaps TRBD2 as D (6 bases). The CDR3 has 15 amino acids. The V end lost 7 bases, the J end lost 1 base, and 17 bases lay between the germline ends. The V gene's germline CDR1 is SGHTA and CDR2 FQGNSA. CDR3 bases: TGTGCCAGCACGGCCGGGGGTTCGCTTTCCTACGAGCAGTACTTC. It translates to CASTAGGSLSYEQYF. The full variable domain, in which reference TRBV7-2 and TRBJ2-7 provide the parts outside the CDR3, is GAGVSQSPSNKVTEKGKDVELRCDPISGHTALYWYRQSLGQGLEFLIYFQGNSAPDKSGLPSDRFSAERTGGSVSTLTIQRTQQEDSAVYLCASTAGGSLSYEQYFGPGTRLTVT.

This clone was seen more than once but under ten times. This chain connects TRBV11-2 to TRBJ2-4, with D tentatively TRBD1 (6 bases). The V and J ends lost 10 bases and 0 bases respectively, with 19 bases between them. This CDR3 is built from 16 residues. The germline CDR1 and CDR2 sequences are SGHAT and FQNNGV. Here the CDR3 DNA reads TGTGCCACAGCAGCTAGGACAGTACTAGCCAAAAACATTCAGTACTTC. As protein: CATAARTVLAKNIQYF. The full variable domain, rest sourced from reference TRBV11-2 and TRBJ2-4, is EAGVAQSPRYKIIEKRQSVAFWCNPISGHATLYWYQQILGQGPKLLIQFQNNGVVDDSQLPKDRFSAERLKGVDSTLKIQPAKLEDSAVYLCATAARTVLAKNIQYFGAGTRLSVL.

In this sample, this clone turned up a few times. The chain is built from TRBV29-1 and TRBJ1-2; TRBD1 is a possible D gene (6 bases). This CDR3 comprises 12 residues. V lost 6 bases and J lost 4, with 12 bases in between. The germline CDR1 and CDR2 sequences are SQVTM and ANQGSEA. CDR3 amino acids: CSVGQSSYGYTF. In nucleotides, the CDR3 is TGCAGCGTCGGACAGTCTAGCTATGGCTACACCTTC.

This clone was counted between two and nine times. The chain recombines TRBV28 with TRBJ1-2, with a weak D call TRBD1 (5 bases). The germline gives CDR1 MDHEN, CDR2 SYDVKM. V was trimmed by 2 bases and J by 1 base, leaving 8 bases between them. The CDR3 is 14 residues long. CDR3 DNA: TGTGCCAGCAGTTTAGGGGGAGATAACTATGGCTACACCTTC. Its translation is CASSLGGDNYGYTF.

The CDR3 sequence is CASSLKVSYNEQFF. The CDR3 nucleotides are TGTGCCAGCAGCTTAAAGGTCTCCTACAATGAGCAGTTCTTC. The J gene is TRBJ2-1, the V gene TRBV7-9, with D unresolved. Germline V gene sequence: CDR1 SEHNR, CDR2 FQNEAQ (reference sequence). V dropped 2 bases and J dropped 0 bases, with 5 bases sitting between them. CDR3 length equals 14 residues. The full variable domain, rest sourced from reference TRBV7-9 and TRBJ2-1, is DTGVSQNPRHKITKRGQNVTFRCDPISEHNRLYWYRQTLGQGPEFLTYFQNEAQLEKSRLLSDRFSAERPKGSFSTLEIQRTEQGDSAMYLCASSLKVSYNEQFFGPGTRLTVL.

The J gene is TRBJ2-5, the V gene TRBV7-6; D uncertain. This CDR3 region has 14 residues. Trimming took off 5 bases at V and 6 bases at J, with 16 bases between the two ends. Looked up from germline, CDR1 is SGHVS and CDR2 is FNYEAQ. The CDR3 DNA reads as TGTGCCAGCAGCCCCTCGCCCAGAGTACAGACCCAGTACTTC. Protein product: CASSPSPRVQTQYF.

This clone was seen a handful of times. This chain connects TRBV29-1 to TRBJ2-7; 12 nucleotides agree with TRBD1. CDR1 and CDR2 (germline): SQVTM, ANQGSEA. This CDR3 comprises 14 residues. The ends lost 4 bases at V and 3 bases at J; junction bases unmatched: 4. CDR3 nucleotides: TGCAGCGTTGGTGGGACAGGGGGCAACTACGAGCAGTACTTC. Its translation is CSVGGTGGNYEQYF.

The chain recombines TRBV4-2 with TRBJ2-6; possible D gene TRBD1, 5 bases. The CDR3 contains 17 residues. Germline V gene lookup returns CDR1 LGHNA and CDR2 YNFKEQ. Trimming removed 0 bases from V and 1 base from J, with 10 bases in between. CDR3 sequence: CASSQESRASGANVLTF. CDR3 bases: TGTGCCAGCAGCCAAGAATCCAGGGCGTCTGGGGCCAACGTCCTGACTTTC.